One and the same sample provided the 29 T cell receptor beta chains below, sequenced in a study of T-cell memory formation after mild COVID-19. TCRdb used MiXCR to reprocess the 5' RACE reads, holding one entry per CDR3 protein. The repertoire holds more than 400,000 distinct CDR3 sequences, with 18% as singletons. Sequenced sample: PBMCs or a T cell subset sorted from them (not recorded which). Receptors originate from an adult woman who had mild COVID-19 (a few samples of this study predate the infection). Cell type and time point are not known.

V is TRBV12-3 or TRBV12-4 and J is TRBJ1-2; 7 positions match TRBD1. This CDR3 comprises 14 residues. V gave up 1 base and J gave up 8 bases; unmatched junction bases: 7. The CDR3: CASSLGQGWRGYTF. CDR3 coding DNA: TGTGCCAGCAGTTTAGGACAGGGATGGAGGGGCTACACCTTC.

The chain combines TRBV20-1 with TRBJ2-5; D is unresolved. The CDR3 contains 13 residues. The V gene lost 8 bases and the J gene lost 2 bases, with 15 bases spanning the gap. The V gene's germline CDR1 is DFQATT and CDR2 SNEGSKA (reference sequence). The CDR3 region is CSPRPPLQETQYF. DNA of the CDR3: TGCAGTCCAAGGCCTCCCCTACAAGAGACCCAGTACTTC.

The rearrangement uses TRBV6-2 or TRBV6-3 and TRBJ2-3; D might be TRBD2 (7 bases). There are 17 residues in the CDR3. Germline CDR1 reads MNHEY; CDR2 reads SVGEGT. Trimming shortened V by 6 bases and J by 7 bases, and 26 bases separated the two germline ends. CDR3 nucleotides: TGTGCCAGCAGCGATCGCGGAGGGGGGGCCTCCTTCAATACGCAGTATTTT. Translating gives CASSDRGGGASFNTQYF.

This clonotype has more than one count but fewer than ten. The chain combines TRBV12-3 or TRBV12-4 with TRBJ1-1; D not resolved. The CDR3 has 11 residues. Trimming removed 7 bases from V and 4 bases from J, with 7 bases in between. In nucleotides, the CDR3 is TGTGCCAGCACCCGGGGCACTGAAGCTTTCTTT. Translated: CASTRGTEAFF.

This CDR3 is CASSQQGHQPQHF. CDR3 coding DNA: TGTGCCAGTAGCCAACAGGGGCATCAGCCCCAGCATTTT. The V and J genes are TRBV19 and TRBJ1-5; TRBD1 agrees at 7 bases. Trimming cost V 6 bases and J 5 bases; bases outside gene matches: 4. CDR3 length: 13 residues. The germline gives CDR1 LNHDA, CDR2 SQIVND (reference sequence).

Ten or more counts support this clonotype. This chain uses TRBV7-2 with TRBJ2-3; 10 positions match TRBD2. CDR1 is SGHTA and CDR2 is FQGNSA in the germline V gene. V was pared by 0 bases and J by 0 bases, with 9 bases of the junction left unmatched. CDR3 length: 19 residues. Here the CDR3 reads CASSLAPIGLAASTDTQYF. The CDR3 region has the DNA TGTGCCAGCAGCTTAGCCCCGATCGGACTAGCGGCTAGCACAGATACGCAGTATTTT. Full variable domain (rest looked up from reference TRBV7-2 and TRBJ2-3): GAGVSQSPSNKVTEKGKDVELRCDPISGHTALYWYRQSLGQGLEFLIYFQGNSAPDKSGLPSDRFSAERTGGSVSTLTIQRTQQEDSAVYLCASSLAPIGLAASTDTQYFGPGTRLTVL.

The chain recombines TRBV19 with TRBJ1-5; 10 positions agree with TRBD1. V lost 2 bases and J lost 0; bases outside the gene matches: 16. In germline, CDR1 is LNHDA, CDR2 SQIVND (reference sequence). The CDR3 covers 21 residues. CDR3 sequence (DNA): TGTGCCAGTAGTATATTAAGACCGGGACAGGGGCCAACAACTAGCAATCAGCCCCAGCATTTT. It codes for CASSILRPGQGPTTSNQPQHF.

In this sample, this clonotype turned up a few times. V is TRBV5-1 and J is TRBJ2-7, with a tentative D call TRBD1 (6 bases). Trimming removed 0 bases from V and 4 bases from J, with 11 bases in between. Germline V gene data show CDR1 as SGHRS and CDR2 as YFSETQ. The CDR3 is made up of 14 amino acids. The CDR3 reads CASSLDGQPYEQYF. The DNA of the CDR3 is TGCGCCAGCAGCTTGGATGGACAGCCTTACGAGCAGTACTTC.

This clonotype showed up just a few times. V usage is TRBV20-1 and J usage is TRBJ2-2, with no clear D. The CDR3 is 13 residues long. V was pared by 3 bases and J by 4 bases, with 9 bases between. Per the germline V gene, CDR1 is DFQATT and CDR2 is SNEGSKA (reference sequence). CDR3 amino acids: CSASSGVTGELFF. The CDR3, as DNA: TGCAGTGCTAGTTCTGGCGTCACCGGGGAGCTGTTTTTT.

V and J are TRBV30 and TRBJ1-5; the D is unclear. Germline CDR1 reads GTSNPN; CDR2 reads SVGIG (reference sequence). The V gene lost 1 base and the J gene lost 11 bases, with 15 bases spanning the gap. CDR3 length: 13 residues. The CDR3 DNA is TGTGCCTGGAGTGCTGCCCAGCAAGGGACCCAGCATTTT. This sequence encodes CAWSAAQQGTQHF. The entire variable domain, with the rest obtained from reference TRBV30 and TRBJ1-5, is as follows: SQTIHQWPATLVQPVGSPLSLECTVEGTSNPNLYWYRQAAGRGLQLLFYSVGIGQISSEVPQNLSASRPQDRQFILSSKKLLLSDSGFYLCAWSAAQQGTQHFGDGTRLSIL.

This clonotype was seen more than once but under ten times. The CDR3 DNA sequence: TGCGCCAGCAGCCTCATGGGCGGGCAACAGGGGCTTACAGATACGCAGTATTTT. Amino acid sequence: CASSLMGGQQGLTDTQYF. The chain couples TRBV4-3 to TRBJ2-3, with 7 bases fitting TRBD1. Unmatched junction bases numbered 16, after V lost 4 bases and J lost 3 bases. Germline CDR1 and CDR2: LGHNA and YSLEER. The CDR3 totals 18 residues.

The CDR3 is CSAREVPPTNEKLFF. The CDR3 bases are TGCAGTGCTAGAGAGGTACCACCCACTAATGAAAAACTGTTTTTT. This rearrangement joins TRBV20-1 to TRBJ1-4; D call uncertain. Germline V gene lookup returns CDR1 DFQATT and CDR2 SNEGSKA (reference sequence). Between the trimmed V and J ends, which lost 0 bases and 2 bases, there was a span of 10 bases. The CDR3 has 15 residues.

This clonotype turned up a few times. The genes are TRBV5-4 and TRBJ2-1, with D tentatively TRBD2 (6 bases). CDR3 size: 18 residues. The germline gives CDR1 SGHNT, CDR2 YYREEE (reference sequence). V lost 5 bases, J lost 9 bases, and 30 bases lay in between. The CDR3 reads CASRREFKTGLAQPEQFF. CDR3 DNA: TGTGCCAGCAGACGGGAGTTTAAGACCGGTCTCGCGCAGCCTGAGCAGTTCTTC.

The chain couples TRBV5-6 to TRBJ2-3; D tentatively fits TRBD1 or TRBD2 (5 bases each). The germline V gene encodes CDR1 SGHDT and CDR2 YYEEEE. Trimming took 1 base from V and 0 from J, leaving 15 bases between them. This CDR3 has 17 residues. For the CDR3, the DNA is TGTGCCAGCAGCTTGCCACGGGGCGACGCTAGCACAGATACGCAGTATTTT. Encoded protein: CASSLPRGDASTDTQYF.

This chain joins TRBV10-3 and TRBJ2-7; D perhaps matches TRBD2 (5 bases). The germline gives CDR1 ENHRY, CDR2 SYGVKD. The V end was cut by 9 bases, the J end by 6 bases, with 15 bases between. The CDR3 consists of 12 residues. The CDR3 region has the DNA TGTGCCATGAAGGGAGCACAGCCCGAGCAGTACTTC. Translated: CAMKGAQPEQYF.

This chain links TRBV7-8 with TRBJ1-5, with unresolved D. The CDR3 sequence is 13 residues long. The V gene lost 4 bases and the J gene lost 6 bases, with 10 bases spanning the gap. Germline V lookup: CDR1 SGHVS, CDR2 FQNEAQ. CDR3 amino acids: CASSYSTFQPQHF. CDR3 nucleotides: TGTGCCAGCAGCTATAGCACCTTTCAGCCCCAGCATTTT.

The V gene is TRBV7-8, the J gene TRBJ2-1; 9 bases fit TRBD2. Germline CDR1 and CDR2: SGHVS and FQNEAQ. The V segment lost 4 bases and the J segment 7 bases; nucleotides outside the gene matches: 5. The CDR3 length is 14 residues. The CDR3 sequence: CASSWAGGLNEQFF. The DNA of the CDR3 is TGTGCCAGCAGCTGGGCGGGGGGGCTAAATGAGCAGTTCTTC.

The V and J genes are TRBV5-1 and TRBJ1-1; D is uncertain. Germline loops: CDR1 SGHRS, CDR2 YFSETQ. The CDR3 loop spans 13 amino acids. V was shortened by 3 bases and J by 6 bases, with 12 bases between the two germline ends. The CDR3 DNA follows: TGCGCCAGCAGCTGGAGCAGAGACGCTGAAGCTTTCTTT. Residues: CASSWSRDAEAFF. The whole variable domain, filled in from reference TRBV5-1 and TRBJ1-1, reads KAGVTQTPRYLIKTRGQQVTLSCSPISGHRSVSWYQQTPGQGLQFLFEYFSETQRNKGNFPGRFSGRQFSNSRSEMNVSTLELGDSALYLCASSWSRDAEAFFGQGTRLTVV.

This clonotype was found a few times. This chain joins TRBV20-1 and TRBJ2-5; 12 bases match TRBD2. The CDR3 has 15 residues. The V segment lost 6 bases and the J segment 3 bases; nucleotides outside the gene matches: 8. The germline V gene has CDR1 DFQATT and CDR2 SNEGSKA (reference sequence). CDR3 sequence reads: CSADGASGGEETQYF. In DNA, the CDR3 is TGCAGTGCCGACGGGGCTAGCGGGGGGGAAGAGACCCAGTACTTC.

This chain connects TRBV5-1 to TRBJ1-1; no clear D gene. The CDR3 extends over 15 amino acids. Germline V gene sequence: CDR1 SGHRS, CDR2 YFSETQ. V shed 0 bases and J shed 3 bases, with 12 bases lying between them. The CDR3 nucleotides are TGCGCCAGCAGCTTGGATGTAGGGCGGGACACTGAAGCTTTCTTT. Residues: CASSLDVGRDTEAFF.

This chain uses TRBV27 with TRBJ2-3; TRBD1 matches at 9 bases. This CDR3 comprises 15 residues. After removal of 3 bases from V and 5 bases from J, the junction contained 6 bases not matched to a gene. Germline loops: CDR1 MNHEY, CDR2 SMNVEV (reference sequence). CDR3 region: CASSFGRTGVDTQYF. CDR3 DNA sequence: TGTGCCAGCAGTTTTGGCAGGACAGGGGTAGATACGCAGTATTTT.

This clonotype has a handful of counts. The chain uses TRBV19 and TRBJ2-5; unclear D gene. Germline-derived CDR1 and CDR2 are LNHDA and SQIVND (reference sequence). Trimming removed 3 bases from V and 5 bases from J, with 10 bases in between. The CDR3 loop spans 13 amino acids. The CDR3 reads CASSIDGWETQYF. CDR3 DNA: TGTGCCAGTAGTATCGACGGGTGGGAGACCCAGTACTTC.

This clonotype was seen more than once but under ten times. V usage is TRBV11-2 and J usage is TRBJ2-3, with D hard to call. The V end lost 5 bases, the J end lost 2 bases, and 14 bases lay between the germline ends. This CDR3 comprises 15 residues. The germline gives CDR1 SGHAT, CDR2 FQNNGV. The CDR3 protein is CASSGRSPNTDTQYF. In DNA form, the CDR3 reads TGTGCCAGCAGCGGCAGGTCTCCAAACACAGATACGCAGTATTTT.

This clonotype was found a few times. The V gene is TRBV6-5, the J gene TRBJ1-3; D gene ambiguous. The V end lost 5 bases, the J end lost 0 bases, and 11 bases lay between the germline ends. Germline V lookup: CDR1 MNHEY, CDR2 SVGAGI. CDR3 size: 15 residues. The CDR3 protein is CASSQRLTSGNTIYF. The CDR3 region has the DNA TGTGCCAGCAGTCAAAGACTGACCTCTGGAAACACCATATATTTT.

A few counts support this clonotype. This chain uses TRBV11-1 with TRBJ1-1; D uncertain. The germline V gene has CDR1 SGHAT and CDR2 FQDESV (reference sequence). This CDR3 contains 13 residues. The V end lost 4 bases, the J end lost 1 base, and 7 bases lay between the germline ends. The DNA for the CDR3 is TGTGCCAGCAGCTCTACAAGGAACACTGAAGCTTTCTTT. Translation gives CASSSTRNTEAFF.

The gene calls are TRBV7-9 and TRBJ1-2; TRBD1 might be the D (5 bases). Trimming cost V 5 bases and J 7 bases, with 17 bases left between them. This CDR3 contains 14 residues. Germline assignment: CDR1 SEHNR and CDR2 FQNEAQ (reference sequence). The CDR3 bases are TGTGCCAGCAGCCAGACACCTGGGGCGGGTGGCTACACCTTC. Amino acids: CASSQTPGAGGYTF.

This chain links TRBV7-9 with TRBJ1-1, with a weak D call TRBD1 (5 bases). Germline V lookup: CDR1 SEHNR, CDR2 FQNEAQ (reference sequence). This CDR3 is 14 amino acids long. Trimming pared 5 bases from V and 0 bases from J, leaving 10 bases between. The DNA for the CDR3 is TGTGCCAGCAGCGTGGGACGGATGAACACTGAAGCTTTCTTT. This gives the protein CASSVGRMNTEAFF. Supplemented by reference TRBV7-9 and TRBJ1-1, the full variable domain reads DTGVSQNPRHKITKRGQNVTFRCDPISEHNRLYWYRQTLGQGPEFLTYFQNEAQLEKSRLLSDRFSAERPKGSFSTLEIQRTEQGDSAMYLCASSVGRMNTEAFFGQGTRLTVV.

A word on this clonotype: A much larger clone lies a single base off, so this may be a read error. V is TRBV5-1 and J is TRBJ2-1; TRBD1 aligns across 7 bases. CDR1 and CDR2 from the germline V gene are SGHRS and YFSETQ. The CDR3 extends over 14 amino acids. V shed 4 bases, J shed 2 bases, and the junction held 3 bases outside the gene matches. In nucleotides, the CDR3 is TGCGCCAGCAGCGAGGGACAGACCTACAATGAGCAGTTCTTC. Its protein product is CASSEGQTYNEQFF.

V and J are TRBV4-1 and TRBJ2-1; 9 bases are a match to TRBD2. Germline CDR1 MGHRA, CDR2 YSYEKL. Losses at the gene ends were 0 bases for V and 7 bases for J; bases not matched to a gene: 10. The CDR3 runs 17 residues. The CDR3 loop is CASSQDPSSGARNEQFF. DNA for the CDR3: TGCGCCAGCAGCCAAGATCCCTCTAGCGGGGCAAGGAATGAGCAGTTCTTC.